The 19 T cell receptor beta chains below were found in one sample sequenced in a study of cytomegalovirus exposure and HLA in healthy donors. Primers for the PCR totalled 60 Vbeta and 13 Jbeta. The repertoire was sequenced with immunoSEQ multiplex PCR; TCRdb's copy has only in-frame clones and lacks some. The data contain over 100,000 clones, around 73% of them singletons. The sequencing sample was made of PBMCs. The receptors come from a female donor in good health and CMV-seronegative.

The chain couples TRBV9 to TRBJ2-3; 8 positions match TRBD2. With 4 bases clipped from V and 2 bases from J, the junction kept 9 bases outside the gene matches. Germline lookup yields CDR1 SGDLS and CDR2 YYNGEE. CDR3 size: 16 residues. In DNA, the CDR3 is TGTGCCAGCAGCTCTGGACTAGCCCCATACACAGATACGCAGTATTTT. It encodes CASSSGLAPYTDTQYF.

This clone was found a few times. The chain employs TRBV6-1 and TRBJ1-6; the match to TRBD1 covers 8 bases. Germline V gene sequence: CDR1 MNHNS, CDR2 SASEGT. This CDR3 contains 14 residues. J gave up 10 bases and V 11 bases, and 13 bases lay outside the gene matches. CDR3 residues: CAGHLTGGGSPLHF. The CDR3 DNA is TGTGCCGGCCACCTCACAGGGGGTGGATCACCCCTCCACTTT.

CDR3 residues: CASSSEVRTSGSYEQFF. CDR3 nucleotides: TGTGCCAGCAGCTCGGAGGTTCGGACTAGCGGGAGTTATGAGCAGTTCTTC. The chain couples TRBV7-8 to TRBJ2-1; 13 nucleotides agree with TRBD2. This CDR3 comprises 17 residues. V was pared by 4 bases and J by 8 bases, with 11 bases of the junction left unmatched. Germline CDR1 reads SGHVS; CDR2 reads FQNEAQ.

The chain employs TRBV7-9 and TRBJ2-6; D might be TRBD1 (5 bases). Per germline, CDR1 SEHNR and CDR2 FQNEAQ (reference sequence). V lost 0 bases and J lost 15, with 18 bases in between. The CDR3 totals 15 residues. The CDR3 protein is CASSLAVGPHGTLTF. CDR3 nucleotides: TGTGCCAGCAGCTTAGCGGTGGGGCCCCATGGTACCCTGACTTTC.

This chain connects TRBV6-5 to TRBJ2-2; D is possibly TRBD1 (6 bases). Germline V gives CDR1 MNHEY, CDR2 SVGAGI. V shed 2 bases and J shed 1 base, with 8 bases lying between them. The CDR3 loop spans 15 amino acids. CDR3 in amino acids: CASSYGQKNTGELFF. Here the CDR3 DNA reads TGTGCCAGCAGTTACGGACAGAAGAACACCGGGGAGCTGTTTTTT.

The chain employs TRBV7-2 and TRBJ1-1, with TRBD1 as a possible D gene (6 bases). Trimming took off 2 bases at V and 7 bases at J, with 8 bases between the two ends. This CDR3 is 12 amino acids long. Per germline, CDR1 SGHTA and CDR2 FQGNSA. CDR3 nucleotide sequence: TGTGCCAGCAGCTTAAACAGGGTTGAAGCTTTCTTT. Translation: CASSLNRVEAFF.

The chain uses TRBV12-5 and TRBJ2-3, with 9 positions matching TRBD2. V was pared by 1 base and J by 7 bases, with 12 bases of the junction left unmatched. Germline lookup yields CDR1 LGHNT and CDR2 FRNRAP. The CDR3 contains 17 residues. CDR3 residues: CASGLGFGGRAVHTQYF. In DNA, the CDR3 is TGTGCTAGTGGTTTGGGATTCGGCGGGAGGGCGGTACATACGCAGTATTTT. Using reference TRBV12-5 and TRBJ2-3 for the parts outside the CDR3, the full variable domain is DARVTQTPRHKVTEMGQEVTMRCQPILGHNTVFWYRQTMMQGLELLAYFRNRAPLDDSGMPKDRFSAEMPDATLATLKIQPSEPRDSAVYFCASGLGFGGRAVHTQYFGPGTRLTVL.

The chain links TRBV28 to TRBJ2-7; 11 bases match TRBD2. Germline V gives CDR1 MDHEN, CDR2 SYDVKM. Unmatched junction bases numbered 7, after V lost 4 bases and J lost 2 bases. The CDR3 consists of 16 residues. The DNA of the CDR3 is TGTGCCAGCAGTTCGGGCCTAGCGGGAGGTACCTACGAGCAGTACTTC. Protein sequence: CASSSGLAGGTYEQYF.

This sequence joins TRBV27 and TRBJ2-5; 9 nucleotides align to TRBD2. The CDR3 is 15 residues long. The germline CDR1 and CDR2 sequences are MNHEY and SMNVEV (reference sequence). V lost 5 bases and J lost 2; bases outside the gene matches: 6. The CDR3, as DNA: TGTGCCAGCAGTCCGAAGCGGGGGGAACAAGAGACCCAGTACTTC. Residues: CASSPKRGEQETQYF.

V gene TRBV15 combines with J gene TRBJ2-7; D gene uncertain. This CDR3 is built from 15 residues. V was trimmed by 0 bases and J by 3 bases, leaving 12 bases between them. The V gene's germline CDR1 is LNHNV and CDR2 YYDKDF (reference sequence). The CDR3 coding sequence is TGTGCCACCAGCAGAGATCTGAGCGAGGACTACGAGCAGTACTTC. This codes for CATSRDLSEDYEQYF.

As regards this clone: This sample also contains other DNA sequences that code for the same CDR3. V usage is TRBV7-3 and J usage is TRBJ2-7; 8 nucleotides match TRBD2. The V gene's germline CDR1 is SGHTA and CDR2 FQGTGA. The CDR3 has 16 amino acids. Germline trimming cut 4 bases from V and 0 bases from J; bases unmatched to any gene: 8. This chain's CDR3 is CASSSRVAGGSYEQYF. The CDR3 DNA reads TGTGCCAGCAGCTCTAGGGTCGCGGGAGGCTCCTACGAGCAGTACTTC. Full variable domain (rest looked up from reference TRBV7-3 and TRBJ2-7): GAGVSQTPSNKVTEKGKYVELRCDPISGHTALYWYRQSLGQGPEFLIYFQGTGAADDSGLPNDRFFAVRPEGSVSTLKIQRTERGDSAVYLCASSSRVAGGSYEQYFGPGTRLTVT.

The chain has TRBV28 and TRBJ2-5; TRBD1 might be the D (6 bases). CDR3 length equals 15 residues. Germline assignment: CDR1 MDHEN and CDR2 SYDVKM. V was trimmed by 6 bases and J by 9 bases, leaving 23 bases between them. Here the CDR3 DNA reads TGTGCCAGCAGCCGAGGGGCCACAGGGATCAAGGCCCAGTACTTC. Translated: CASSRGATGIKAQYF.

This chain links TRBV2 with TRBJ1-5, with TRBD1 as a possible D gene (5 bases). The CDR3 extends over 13 amino acids. Germline V CDR1 and CDR2: SNHLY, FYNNEI. Trimming stripped 6 bases from V and 0 bases from J, with 6 bases between. The CDR3 here is CASRQGSNQPQHF. In DNA, the CDR3 is TGTGCCAGCAGGCAGGGTAGCAATCAGCCCCAGCATTTT.

This clone was observed a single time. V usage is TRBV28 and J usage is TRBJ1-5; TRBD1 matches at 7 bases. V gave up 2 bases and J gave up 5 bases; unmatched junction bases: 3. Germline CDR1 MDHEN, CDR2 SYDVKM. This CDR3 spans 14 amino acids. The DNA of the CDR3 is TGTGCCAGCAGTTTAGGGACAGCCTATCAGCCCCAGCATTTT. Amino acids: CASSLGTAYQPQHF.

This clone was observed a single time. The chain has TRBV5-4 and TRBJ2-7; 11 bases align to TRBD2. Looked up from germline, CDR1 is SGHNT and CDR2 is YYREEE (reference sequence). The CDR3 length is 16 residues. With 3 bases clipped from V and 3 bases from J, the junction kept 8 bases outside the gene matches. The CDR3 bases are TGTGCCAGCAGCTGGCGACTAGCGGGGACCCTCTACGAGCAGTACTTC. It translates to CASSWRLAGTLYEQYF.

The chain carries TRBV6-1 and TRBJ2-7; tentative D call: TRBD2 (7 bases). Germline V gene data show CDR1 as MNHNS and CDR2 as SASEGT. CDR3 length: 14 amino acids. Trimming cost V 3 bases and J 5 bases, with 14 bases left between them. Here the CDR3 reads CASSEGGAVDEQYF. CDR3 coding DNA: TGTGCCAGCAGTGAGGGGGGGGCTGTCGACGAGCAGTACTTC.

A word on this clone: One junction end disagrees with the germline gene, perhaps due to a read error. The V and J genes are TRBV4-3 and TRBJ2-3; 9 nucleotides agree with TRBD2. Germline assignment: CDR1 LGHNA and CDR2 YSLEER. The CDR3 totals 14 residues. The CDR3: CASSHSGTSTSPVF. CDR3 coding DNA: TGCGCCAGCAGCCATTCCGGGACTAGCACCTCACCGGTTTTT.

The chain has TRBV19 and TRBJ2-1; 10 nucleotides match TRBD1. V gave up 3 bases and J gave up 5 bases; unmatched junction bases: 7. CDR3 length: 16 amino acids. Germline CDR1 LNHDA, CDR2 SQIVND (reference sequence). The chain's CDR3 is CASSIPGQGTNNEQFF. The CDR3 DNA follows: TGTGCCAGTAGTATTCCGGGACAGGGGACCAACAATGAGCAGTTCTTC.

This chain uses TRBV5-1 with TRBJ1-4; D remains ambiguous. V lost 1 base to trimming and J lost 0 bases, with 7 bases between them. The CDR3 contains 15 residues. Germline V gene data show CDR1 as SGHRS and CDR2 as YFSETQ. The CDR3 sequence is CASSLLGATNEKLFF. DNA of the CDR3: TGCGCCAGCAGCTTGCTGGGCGCAACTAATGAAAAACTGTTTTTT.